This TCR beta chain was documented in a study of shared clonotypes between healthy human individuals. The wider study: There were three CD4 naive, three CD4 memory, two CD8 naive and one CD8 memory plates per donor.

Libraries were prepared by immunoSEQ multiplex PCR; TCRdb keeps only in-frame clonotypes and omits some of them. Seen here are over a million clones, 98% observed once, and the top ten hold 0.45%. Germline CDR1 reads SEHNR; CDR2 reads FQNEAQ (reference sequence). Trimming removed 4 bases from V and 2 bases from J, with 10 bases in between. The CDR3 sequence is 14 residues long. V usage is TRBV7-9 and J usage is TRBJ2-3; no reliable D call. What was sequenced was naive CD4+ T cells sorted from blood. As for subset: CD45RA+ positively selected. The receptor's source is a man aged 30-40 years in good health. In DNA, the CDR3 is TGTGCCAGCAGCTCTGCGCGCAACACAGATACGCAGTATTTT. Residues: CASSSARNTDTQYF.